This T cell receptor beta chain originates from a study of T cells in Graves' hyperthyroidism and ophthalmopathy. Each 10 ml fresh peripheral blood draw supplied the PBMCs. Points from the study as a whole: Ophthalmopathy was model-predicted a median approximately 6.9 months pre-onset. Researchers report that a 13 V-J model separated ophthalmopathy from stable hyperthyroidism.

Amplified TCR beta CDR3 regions derived from RNA transcripts. The TCR CDR3 was amplified in a first-round RT-PCR using the HTBI primer set. TCRdb called the multiplex PCR reads again in MiXCR, with one record for every CDR3 protein. The table lists roughly 350,000 distinct CDR3 sequences, approximately 15% of them singletons. The CDR3 is made up of 10 amino acids. J lost 9 bases, V lost 6 bases, and 1 base had no gene match. Germline V gene data show CDR1 as SQVTM and CDR2 as ANQGSEA. This clonotype was found many times. Antigen: not known. This rearrangement joins TRBV29-1 to TRBJ2-7; 11 bases line up with TRBD1. The sequencing sample was made of blood. The clonotype originates from a woman between 25 and 40 years old with Graves' ophthalmopathy. The CDR3 bases are TGCAGCGTCGGGACAGGGGGGCAGTACTTC. Its translation: CSVGTGGQYF.